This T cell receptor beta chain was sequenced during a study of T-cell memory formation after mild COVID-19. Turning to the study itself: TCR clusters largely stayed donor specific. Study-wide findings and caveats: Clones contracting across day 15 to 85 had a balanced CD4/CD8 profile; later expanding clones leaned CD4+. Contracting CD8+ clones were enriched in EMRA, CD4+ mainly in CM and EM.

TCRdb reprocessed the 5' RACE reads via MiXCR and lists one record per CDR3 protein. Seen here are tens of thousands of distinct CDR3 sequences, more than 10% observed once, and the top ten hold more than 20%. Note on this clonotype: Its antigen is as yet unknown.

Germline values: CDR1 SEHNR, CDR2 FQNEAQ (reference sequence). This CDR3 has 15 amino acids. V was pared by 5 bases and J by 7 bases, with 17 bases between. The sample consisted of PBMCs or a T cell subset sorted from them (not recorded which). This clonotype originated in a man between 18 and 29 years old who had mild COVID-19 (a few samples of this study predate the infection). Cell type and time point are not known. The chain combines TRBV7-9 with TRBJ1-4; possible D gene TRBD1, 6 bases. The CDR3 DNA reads TGTGCCAGCAGCGCACTCCGGGGGCGTCTTGAAAAACTGTTTTTT. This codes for CASSALRGRLEKLFF.